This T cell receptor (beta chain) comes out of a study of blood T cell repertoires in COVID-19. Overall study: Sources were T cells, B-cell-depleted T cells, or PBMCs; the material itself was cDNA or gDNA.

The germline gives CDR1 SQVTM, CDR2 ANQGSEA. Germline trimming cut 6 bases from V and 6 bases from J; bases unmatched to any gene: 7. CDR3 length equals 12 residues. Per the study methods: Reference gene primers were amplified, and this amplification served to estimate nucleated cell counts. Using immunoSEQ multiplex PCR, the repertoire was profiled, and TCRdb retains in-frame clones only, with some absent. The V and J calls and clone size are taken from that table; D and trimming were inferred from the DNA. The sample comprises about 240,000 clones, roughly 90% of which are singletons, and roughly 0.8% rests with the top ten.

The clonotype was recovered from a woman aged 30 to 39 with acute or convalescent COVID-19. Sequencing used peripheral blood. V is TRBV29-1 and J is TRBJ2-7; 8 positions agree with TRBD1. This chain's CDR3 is CSVGGTGREQYF. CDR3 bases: TGCAGCGTAGGTGGGACAGGTCGCGAGCAGTACTTC.